This TCR beta chain was observed in a study of blood T cell repertoires in COVID-19. Background on the study: PBMCs, B-cell-depleted T cells, or T cells were the source of the cDNA or gDNA that made up the material.

The cohort comprised adults aged 18 to 89 years residing in about two dozen US areas. Up to 2 weeks before entering the study, exposed participants had met a COVID-19 case. Using immunoSEQ multiplex PCR, the repertoire was profiled, and TCRdb retains in-frame clones only, with some absent. Of approximately 250,000 clones listed, 85% to 95% are singletons. Germline loops: CDR1 SGHRS, CDR2 YFSETQ. The V gene lost 6 bases and the J gene lost 2 bases, with 17 bases spanning the gap. This CDR3 has 15 amino acids. Sequenced material: PBMCs or T cells enriched from blood (not recorded which). This sequence joins TRBV5-1 and TRBJ2-5, with D possibly being TRBD2 (5 bases). This clonotype originated in a man between 35 and 55 years old who had been exposed to COVID-19. This CDR3 reads CASNRETSEQETQYF. The CDR3 nucleotides are TGCGCCAGCAATAGGGAAACTAGTGAGCAAGAGACCCAGTACTTC.